Here is one TCR beta chain with its context. Its antigen is as yet unknown. Clones were read by immunoSEQ multiplex PCR, and TCRdb kept only the in-frame ones, dropping some. The sample lists 50,000 to 70,000 clones, 86% seen once, with roughly 1.2% in the top ten. Any history of autoimmune disease or systemic immunosuppression disqualified patients. This entry comes from a study of OX40 agonist ivuxolimab in advanced cancers. Study background: An anti-OX40 (CD134) antibody with agonistic activity, ivuxolimab, was administered to patients. Three patients responded partially, comprising one with hepatocellular carcinoma and two with cutaneous melanoma. Notes on the study in general: Within 6 weeks, CD4+ and CD8+ blood T cells expanded clonally at 0.1 to 3.0 mg/kg.

Trimming removed 8 bases at V and 8 bases at J, with 16 bases between. The CDR3 loop spans 13 amino acids. Germline V gene lookup returns CDR1 MNHEY and CDR2 SVGAGI. This specimen was CD4+ or CD8+ T cells sorted from blood, taken in a trial of the OX40 agonist ivuxolimab. V is TRBV6-5 and J is TRBJ1-5, with a possible D match to TRBD1 (5 bases). This receptor was obtained from an adult with an advanced solid tumor such as melanoma, head and neck, liver or kidney cancer. CDR3 coding DNA: TGTGCCAGCCGCCGGGCCGTAGGGGAGCCCCAGCATTTT. This codes for CASRRAVGEPQHF.